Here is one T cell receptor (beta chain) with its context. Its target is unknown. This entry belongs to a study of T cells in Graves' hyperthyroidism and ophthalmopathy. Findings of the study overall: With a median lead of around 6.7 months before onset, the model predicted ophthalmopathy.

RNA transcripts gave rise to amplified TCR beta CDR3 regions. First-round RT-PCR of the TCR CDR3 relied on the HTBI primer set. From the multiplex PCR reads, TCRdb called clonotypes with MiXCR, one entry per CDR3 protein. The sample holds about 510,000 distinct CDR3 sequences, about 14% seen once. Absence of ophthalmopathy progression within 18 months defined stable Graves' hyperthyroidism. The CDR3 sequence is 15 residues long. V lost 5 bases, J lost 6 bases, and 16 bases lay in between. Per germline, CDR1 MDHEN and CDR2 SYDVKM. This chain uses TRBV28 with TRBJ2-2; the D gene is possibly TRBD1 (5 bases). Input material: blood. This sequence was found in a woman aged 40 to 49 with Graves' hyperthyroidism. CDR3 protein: CASSERGSLPGELFF. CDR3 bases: TGTGCCAGCAGTGAAAGGGGCAGCTTGCCCGGGGAGCTGTTTTTT.